The 29 T cell receptor beta chains given below trace back to one sample, sequenced in a study of blood T cells in healthy people across ages. The second PCR ran about 6 to 11 cycles with a sample-barcoded 5' primer and J-beta primers. TCRdb recomputed calls from the 5' RACE reads with MiXCR, one row per CDR3 protein. The sample records some 1,500,000 distinct CDR3 sequences, roughly two fifths being singletons. The sample was blood. The receptors originated from a woman between 18 and 29 years old in good health.

This clonotype came up a few times. V usage is TRBV20-1 and J usage is TRBJ2-7; 9 bases fit TRBD2. The germline V gene encodes CDR1 DFQATT and CDR2 SNEGSKA (reference sequence). J gave up 1 base and V 0 bases, and 4 bases lay outside the gene matches. CDR3 length equals 15 residues. CDR3 nucleotide sequence: TGCAGTGCTAGAGATTTGACTAGCGGATCCTACGAGCAGTACTTC. This codes for CSARDLTSGSYEQYF.

The chain links TRBV4-3 to TRBJ2-3; TRBD1 matches at 8 bases. J was trimmed by 2 bases and V by 2 bases; bases with no gene match: 6. CDR1 LGHNA and CDR2 YSLEER come from the germline V gene. CDR3 length: 16 amino acids. CDR3 bases: TGCGCCAGCAGCCAACAGACAGGGGTTGACACAGATACGCAGTATTTT. Its translation: CASSQQTGVDTDTQYF.

The chain joins TRBV20-1 to TRBJ1-2, with D unclear. Trimming pared 0 bases from V and 4 bases from J, leaving 18 bases between. Germline V CDR1 and CDR2: DFQATT, SNEGSKA (reference sequence). This CDR3 contains 16 residues. The CDR3: CSARDGSRKGGYGYTF. CDR3 coding DNA: TGCAGTGCTAGAGATGGGTCTAGGAAGGGCGGCTATGGCTACACCTTC.

V usage is TRBV6-5 and J usage is TRBJ2-3, with D maybe TRBD1 (8 bases). From germline, CDR1 is MNHEY and CDR2 SVGAGI. The length of the CDR3 is 16 residues. V lost 4 bases, J lost 2 bases, and 16 bases lay in between. The CDR3 protein is CASSSYRGGFTDTQYF. In nucleotides, the CDR3 is TGTGCCAGCAGTTCCTACAGGGGGGGCTTCACAGATACGCAGTATTTT.

The chain employs TRBV30 and TRBJ2-5; a possible D gene is TRBD2 (6 bases). The germline V gene encodes CDR1 GTSNPN and CDR2 SVGIG (reference sequence). The CDR3 length is 12 residues. The CDR3, as DNA: TGTGCTGTCGGAGGGGACGAAGAGACCCAGTACTTC. Encoded protein: CAVGGDEETQYF.

This rearrangement joins TRBV4-3 to TRBJ2-1; TRBD2 matches 8 bases. Germline V CDR1 and CDR2: LGHNA, YSLEER. This CDR3 is built from 16 residues. Trimming cost V 0 bases and J 6 bases; bases outside gene matches: 7. In DNA, the CDR3 is TGCGCCAGCAGCCAAGACGGTCGGGGGGGCTTCAATGAGCAGTTCTTC. The encoded protein is CASSQDGRGGFNEQFF.

V is TRBV20-1 and J is TRBJ2-7, with 9 nucleotides matching TRBD1. Per germline, CDR1 DFQATT and CDR2 SNEGSKA (reference sequence). With V trimmed by 0 bases and J by 2 bases, 5 bases remained unmatched. This CDR3 region has 15 residues. The CDR3 sequence: CSAREWRQGAYEQYF. Here the CDR3 DNA reads TGCAGTGCTAGAGAATGGCGACAGGGGGCCTACGAGCAGTACTTC.

The sample holds one count of this clonotype. At one end the junction does not follow the germline gene, possibly because of a read error. The chain carries TRBV4-1 and TRBJ2-1; 9 nucleotides match TRBD2. The germline V gene encodes CDR1 MGHRA and CDR2 YSYEKL. The CDR3 is made up of 18 amino acids. The CDR3 nucleotides are TGCGCCTGCAGCCAAGATCCCCCTACTAGCGGGCGCATCAATGAGCAGTTCTTC. As protein: CACSQDPPTSGRINEQFF.

J is TRBJ2-1 and V is TRBV12-3 or TRBV12-4, with 7 bases lining up with TRBD1. CDR3 length equals 14 residues. V shed 1 base and J 6 bases; nucleotides not matched to a gene: 3. The CDR3 spells CASSLDRTGNEQFF. The DNA for the CDR3 is TGTGCCAGCAGTTTAGATAGGACAGGCAATGAGCAGTTCTTC.

This clonotype has just a few counts. The chain employs TRBV6-5 and TRBJ2-5; tentative D call: TRBD1 (6 bases). Trimming pared 4 bases from V and 4 bases from J, leaving 10 bases between. The CDR3 spans 13 residues. Germline values: CDR1 MNHEY, CDR2 SVGAGI. CDR3 sequence (DNA): TGTGCCAGCAGTTCGGACAGAAGAGAGACCCAGTACTTC. It specifies CASSSDRRETQYF.

The rearrangement uses TRBV20-1 and TRBJ2-2; no clear D. The CDR3 is made up of 14 amino acids. Trimming pared 0 bases from V and 3 bases from J, leaving 8 bases between. CDR1 is DFQATT, CDR2 SNEGSKA, per germline (reference sequence). The CDR3 sequence is CSARELGYTGELFF. In nucleotides, the CDR3 is TGCAGTGCTAGAGAGCTAGGGTACACCGGGGAGCTGTTTTTT.

This clonotype was picked up many times. The J gene is TRBJ2-1, the V gene TRBV29-1; D is ambiguous. This CDR3 has 12 residues. Trimming removed 2 bases at V and 7 bases at J, with 9 bases between. The germline V gene has CDR1 SQVTM and CDR2 ANQGSEA. CDR3 nucleotides: TGCAGCGTTGAAAGAAGCACGAATGAGCAGTTCTTC. Encoded protein: CSVERSTNEQFF.

This clonotype was observed a handful of times. The genes are TRBV2 and TRBJ2-2; tentatively, D is TRBD1 (6 bases). Trimming left V 5 bases short and J 7 bases short, with 20 bases between. Germline V CDR1 and CDR2: SNHLY, FYNNEI. The CDR3 spans 16 residues. CDR3 DNA: TGTGCCAGCAGTAGCACAGGGAAACAAGGAGGCGGGGAGCTGTTTTTT. Translation: CASSSTGKQGGGELFF.

The V call is TRBV4-2, the J call TRBJ2-3; D is perhaps TRBD1 (5 bases). The CDR3 is made up of 15 amino acids. Looked up from germline, CDR1 is LGHNA and CDR2 is YNFKEQ. The V and J ends lost 0 bases and 1 base respectively, with 8 bases between them. CDR3 DNA sequence: TGTGCCAGCAGCCAAGAGGACACCCGCACAGATACGCAGTATTTT. Its translation: CASSQEDTRTDTQYF.

The rearrangement uses TRBV20-1 and TRBJ2-1; D might be TRBD2 (6 bases). In germline, CDR1 is DFQATT, CDR2 SNEGSKA (reference sequence). Trimming cost V 5 bases and J 4 bases, with 18 bases left between them. The CDR3 contains 15 residues. The CDR3 sequence is CSAQGPGTGYNEQFF. The CDR3 DNA reads TGCAGTGCTCAAGGCCCCGGGACTGGGTACAATGAGCAGTTCTTC.

The V and J genes are TRBV4-1 and TRBJ1-2; D is undetermined. V shed 4 bases and J shed 5 bases, with 11 bases lying between them. The CDR3 extends over 13 amino acids. Germline V gene sequence: CDR1 MGHRA, CDR2 YSYEKL. CDR3 DNA sequence: TGCGCCAGCAGCCGCCTGGGCGCTTATGGCTACACCTTC. Translated: CASSRLGAYGYTF.

This clonotype was seen a handful of times. The rearrangement joins TRBV27 to TRBJ2-1; D possibly corresponds to TRBD1 (6 bases). The ends were cut back, 6 bases at V and 8 bases at J, with 14 bases in the middle. Germline V CDR1 and CDR2: MNHEY, SMNVEV (reference sequence). The CDR3 has 13 residues. CDR3 sequence (DNA): TGTGCCAGCAGCTCCACAGGGTGGGATGAGCAGTTCTTC. Its translation: CASSSTGWDEQFF.

This clonotype was counted many times. The rearrangement uses TRBV14 and TRBJ2-4; D gene ambiguous. Looked up from germline, CDR1 is SGHDN and CDR2 is FVKESK. V was shortened by 3 bases and J by 2 bases, with 8 bases between the two germline ends. CDR3 size: 14 residues. CDR3 bases: TGTGCCAGCAGCCACCTCAGTACCAAAAACATTCAGTACTTC. Amino acids: CASSHLSTKNIQYF. The whole variable domain, filled in from reference TRBV14 and TRBJ2-4, reads EAGVTQFPSHSVIEKGQTVTLRCDPISGHDNLYWYRRVMGKEIKFLLHFVKESKQDESGMPNNRFLAERTGGTYSTLKVQPAELEDSGVYFCASSHLSTKNIQYFGAGTRLSVL.

The rearrangement links TRBV2 to TRBJ1-6; the D is unclear. V dropped 5 bases and J dropped 8 bases, with 16 bases sitting between them. The CDR3 sequence is 15 residues long. CDR1 and CDR2 (germline): SNHLY, FYNNEI. The CDR3 DNA reads TGTGCCAGCAGTAGGACTGCTAACGCGGATTCACCCCTCCACTTT. Protein product: CASSRTANADSPLHF.

The chain employs TRBV20-1 and TRBJ1-2; 7 bases agree with TRBD1. Trimming cost V 3 bases and J 7 bases; bases outside gene matches: 8. Germline CDR1 DFQATT, CDR2 SNEGSKA (reference sequence). The CDR3 is made up of 13 amino acids. The CDR3 coding sequence is TGCAGTGCTAGCGTCACAGGGGTCGGTGGCTACACCTTC. Translation: CSASVTGVGGYTF.

This clonotype occurred a few times. A much bigger clone sits one base away, suggesting this may be a read error. CDR3 region: CASSQVGKQYF. The CDR3 nucleotides read TGTGCCAGCAGCCAAGTCGGAAAGCAGTACTTC. The J gene is TRBJ2-5, the V gene TRBV4-2, with D unresolved. V lost 1 base to trimming and J lost 11 bases, with 8 bases between them. Germline CDR1 reads LGHNA; CDR2 reads YNFKEQ. CDR3 size: 11 residues.

V gene TRBV27 combines with J gene TRBJ1-5; tentatively, D is TRBD1 (5 bases). The CDR3 spans 13 residues. Germline CDR1 is MNHEY and CDR2 is SMNVEV (reference sequence). Trimming took 3 bases from V and 5 from J, leaving 8 bases between them. This CDR3 reads CASSLIRDQPQHF. The CDR3 DNA is TGTGCCAGCAGTTTGATCAGGGATCAGCCCCAGCATTTT.

This clonotype occurred a few times. The rearrangement uses TRBV30 and TRBJ1-5; D remains ambiguous. V dropped 0 bases and J dropped 3 bases, with 9 bases sitting between them. This CDR3 spans 14 amino acids. CDR1 is GTSNPN and CDR2 is SVGIG in the germline V gene (reference sequence). CDR3 in amino acids: CAWSVPPLNQPQHF. In DNA, the CDR3 is TGTGCCTGGAGTGTACCCCCACTCAATCAGCCCCAGCATTTT. The variable domain in full, with the rest retrieved from reference TRBV30 and TRBJ1-5, is SQTIHQWPATLVQPVGSPLSLECTVEGTSNPNLYWYRQAAGRGLQLLFYSVGIGQISSEVPQNLSASRPQDRQFILSSKKLLLSDSGFYLCAWSVPPLNQPQHFGDGTRLSIL.

The chain uses TRBV20-1 and TRBJ2-3; 12 bases map to TRBD2. This CDR3 has 16 residues. The trim removed 2 bases at V and 6 bases at J, leaving 9 bases unmatched. The V gene's germline CDR1 is DFQATT and CDR2 SNEGSKA (reference sequence). The CDR3 reads CSARPRRGLAGDTQYF. The CDR3 nucleotides read TGCAGTGCTAGACCGCGCCGGGGACTAGCGGGTGATACGCAGTATTTT.

This sequence joins TRBV11-2 and TRBJ1-5; tentative D call: TRBD1 (5 bases). The CDR3 covers 14 residues. The V gene's germline CDR1 is SGHAT and CDR2 FQNNGV. V was shortened by 6 bases and J by 2 bases, with 11 bases between the two germline ends. The CDR3 bases are TGTGCCAGCAGTTTGACACAGGGCAATCAGCCCCAGCATTTT. The encoded protein is CASSLTQGNQPQHF.

The chain couples TRBV6-6 to TRBJ2-1; D tentatively fits TRBD1 or TRBD2 (5 bases each). V lost 5 bases to trimming and J lost 5 bases, with 16 bases between them. Germline V lookup: CDR1 MNHNY, CDR2 SVGAGI (reference sequence). This CDR3 comprises 15 residues. CDR3 DNA sequence: TGTGCCAGCAGTGACCCTGGGACCCCAGACAATGAGCAGTTCTTC. It is translated as CASSDPGTPDNEQFF.

The chain couples TRBV21-1 to TRBJ1-2; the table's D call, TRBD1, was not checked against the DNA. TRBV21-1 constitutes a pseudogene. CDR3 length: 12 amino acids. The CDR3 DNA sequence: TGTGCCAGCGGAAGGGGGTACTATGGCTACACCTTC. Translating it yields CASGRGYYGYTF.

In this sample, this clonotype turned up a few times. The V call is TRBV25-1, the J call TRBJ2-3; unclear D gene. Deletions cut 1 base from V and 3 bases from J, with 5 bases between. Germline V gives CDR1 MGHDK, CDR2 SYGVNS. The CDR3 extends over 13 amino acids. CDR3 amino acids: CASSEWQTDTQYF. In nucleotides, the CDR3 is TGTGCCAGCAGTGAATGGCAGACAGATACGCAGTATTTT.

This clonotype was counted a few times. This chain joins TRBV5-6 and TRBJ2-5; 9 bases align to TRBD2. Per germline, CDR1 SGHDT and CDR2 YYEEEE. The V gene end was trimmed by 0 bases and the J gene end by 1 base; junction bases not matched to a gene: 7. The CDR3 contains 17 residues. The CDR3 protein is CASSLASSGVLQETQYF. The CDR3 DNA follows: TGTGCCAGCAGCTTGGCTTCTAGCGGGGTCCTCCAAGAGACCCAGTACTTC.